This T cell receptor beta chain originates from a study of blood T cell repertoires in COVID-19. Study overall: T cells, B-cell-depleted T cells, or PBMCs supplied cDNA or gDNA.

In the source study's methods: Reference gene primer amplification gave nucleated cell count estimates. Sequenced by immunoSEQ multiplex PCR; TCRdb stores in-frame clones only, minus some. V, J and clone size are those of that table, while D and trimming were read from the DNA. The profile covers hundreds of thousands of clones, with 70% to 90% appearing a single time and around an eighth taken by the ten largest. Trimming shortened V by 6 bases and J by 3 bases, and 23 bases separated the two germline ends. Germline V gives CDR1 MRHNA, CDR2 SNTAGT. CDR3 length: 17 amino acids. Seattle cases were enrolled at active infection and followed longitudinally.

Source material: peripheral blood. The sequence was obtained from a woman aged 50 to 60 with COVID-19, enrolled during active disease. The V gene is TRBV6-4, the J gene TRBJ1-2; D gene uncertain. CDR3 in amino acids: CASRAVLRAQSYYGYTF. The CDR3 region has the DNA TGTGCCAGCAGGGCCGTTCTGAGGGCCCAATCATACTATGGCTACACCTTC.